This is a list of T cell receptor beta chains from one sample in a study of regulatory T cells in long-lasting Graves disease. TCRdb redid the calling of the multiplex PCR reads with MiXCR, one entry per CDR3 protein. The sample records 400,000 to 500,000 distinct CDR3 sequences, around 17% being singletons. The data also belong to a second study, concerning T cells in Graves' hyperthyroidism and ophthalmopathy.

The sequences come from peripheral blood mononuclear cells (PBMCs), collected at new diagnosis, from a patient treated with antithyroid drugs. These TCRs come from a woman in her 30s with Graves disease. CDR3s include the opening cysteine and the closing phenylalanine or tryptophan. A D gene is named only where the DNA matches it firmly. Not all rows give a size; the values are once, few, many and, for expanded clones, a class.

d_call j_call v_call clone_size cdr3_nt cdr3_aa
NA TRBJ2-3 TRBV30 many TGTGCCTGGAGTAGGTTGGGCGCACGGGATACGCAGTATTTT CAWSRLGARDTQYF
TRBD2 TRBJ2-7 TRBV9 NA TGTGCCAGCAGCGTAGGTATAGCGGGAGGCCACGAGCAGTACTTC CASSVGIAGGHEQYF
NA TRBJ2-5 TRBV20-1 few TGCAGTGCTAGAGGCTCTGAACCGGGAGTGAGGGAGACCCAGTACTTC CSARGSEPGVRETQYF
TRBD1 TRBJ2-1 TRBV7-6 NA TGTGCCAGCAGCTTTGTTTGGGACAGGGACGGGAATGAGCAGTTCTTC CASSFVWDRDGNEQFF
TRBD2 TRBJ2-7 TRBV4-2 many TGTGCCAGCACCAGACTAGCGGGAGACCCAGAGCAGTACTTC CASTRLAGDPEQYF
NA TRBJ2-3 TRBV27 NA TGTGCCAGCAGTTTAAAATACACAGATACGCAGTATTTT CASSLKYTDTQYF
NA TRBJ1-4 TRBV29-1 many TGCAGCGCACTTAAGGGTACAACTAATGAAAAACTGTTTTTT CSALKGTTNEKLFF
NA TRBJ2-1 TRBV14 many TGTGCCAGCAGCCAAGTTTCAGTCGGGCAGTTCTTC CASSQVSVGQFF
NA TRBJ2-4 TRBV12-3/TRBV12-4 few TGTGCCAGCAGTTTTAGTAGGTCGGCCAAAAACATTCAGTACTTC CASSFSRSAKNIQYF
NA TRBJ1-1 TRBV28 many TGTGCCAGCAGTCGCCCCTTGCACATTAAACCGGGAGAAGCTTTCTTT CASSRPLHIKPGEAFF
TRBD2 TRBJ2-2 TRBV12-3/TRBV12-4 many TGTGCCAGCAGTCCAGGACTAGCGGGAGGGTCCGGGGAGCTGTTTTTT CASSPGLAGGSGELFF
NA TRBJ1-2 TRBV29-1 many TGCAGCGTAGCCACGGGGGATGGGTATGGCTACACCTTC CSVATGDGYGYTF
NA TRBJ2-3 TRBV7-2 many TGTGCCAGCAGCTATAGGCTTGATACGCAGTATTTT CASSYRLDTQYF
TRBD2 TRBJ2-2 TRBV6-1 NA TGTGCCAGCAGTGCTCGTCTGGGAGGGCCGCTTGGCGGGGAGCTGTTTTTT CASSARLGGPLGGELFF
NA TRBJ2-4 TRBV6-2/TRBV6-3 once TGTGCCAGCAGTAGCCTCGTGGGCAGTAGCCTAGGATTGGGGGGCCTAGCCAAAAACATTCAGTACTTC CASSSLVGSSLGLGGLAKNIQYF
TRBD2 TRBJ2-7 TRBV13 many TGTGCCAGCAGCTTCCCGGGCGGGAGCTCCTACGAGCAGTACTTC CASSFPGGSSYEQYF
NA TRBJ2-7 TRBV3-1 few TGTGCCAGCAGCCCGGGACTCCTTGACGAGCAGTACTTC CASSPGLLDEQYF
TRBD2 TRBJ2-2 TRBV20-1 NA TGCAGTGCTAGTGGACTAGCGGAGTACACCGGGGAGCTGTTTTTT CSASGLAEYTGELFF
NA TRBJ1-2 TRBV6-4 NA TGTGCCAGCAGTTACTCGAGAGCGGCCAGGGGCGATGGCTACACCTTC CASSYSRAARGDGYTF
TRBD1 TRBJ2-7 TRBV4-1 few TGCGCCAGCAGCCGTTCTAGACAGGGGGCGACTTACGAGCAGTACTTC CASSRSRQGATYEQYF
NA TRBJ2-3 TRBV29-1 NA TGCAGCGTTGGTTGGGATACGCAGTATTTT CSVGWDTQYF
NA TRBJ1-3 TRBV10-3 NA TGTGCCACACTACGGGACACCTCTGGAAACACCATATATTTT CATLRDTSGNTIYF
NA TRBJ1-2 TRBV24-1 many TGTGCCACCAGTGGGGAGGACTATGGCTACACCTTC CATSGEDYGYTF
NA TRBJ2-7 TRBV6-5 few TGTGCCAGCAGTTACTCCCCGGGACATCGGTACGAGCAGTACTTC CASSYSPGHRYEQYF
NA TRBJ1-2 TRBV29-1 many TGCAGCGTTGAAAAAGTTCGGGGGGGCTACACCTTC CSVEKVRGGYTF
NA TRBJ2-7 TRBV5-1 few TGCGCCAGCAGCTGGACCCAGGGCTGGGAGCAGTACTTC CASSWTQGWEQYF
TRBD2 TRBJ2-2 TRBV7-2 many TGTGCCAGCAGCCCGACTAGCGGGAGTGGGGGGGAGCTGTTTTTT CASSPTSGSGGELFF
NA TRBJ1-1 TRBV28 NA TGTGCCAGCAGTTTAGTCGCGGGTGGGACTGAAGCTTTCTTT CASSLVAGGTEAFF